This TCR beta chain stems from a study of OX40 agonist ivuxolimab in advanced cancers. Study details: Ivuxolimab was administered intravenously to patients at 0.01 to 10 mg/kg every 2 weeks. Those enrolled were approximately 78% male, with a mean age of about 66 years and ages from roughly 20 to 90. Study observations and caveats: Both CD4+ and CD8+ T cell populations in blood had undergone clonal expansion by week 6 at 0.1 to 3.0 mg/kg. Among the lowest levels of clonal expansion were found in partial responders at 0.1-3.0 mg/kg.

With respect to this clone: The antigen is undetermined.

TCRdb's table, derived via immunoSEQ multiplex PCR, lists solely in-frame clones and lacks some. The sample records some 96,000 clones, approximately 90% being singletons. The junction had 1 base not matched to a gene; V was cut back by 2 bases and J by 2 bases. In germline, CDR1 is KGHSH, CDR2 LQKENI. The CDR3 runs 14 residues. This sequence originates from an adult with an advanced solid tumor such as melanoma, head and neck, liver or kidney cancer. This chain uses TRBV18 with TRBJ1-2; 8 bases fit TRBD1. The sample was CD4+ or CD8+ T cells sorted from blood, taken in a trial of the OX40 agonist ivuxolimab. DNA of the CDR3: TGTGCCAGCTCACCAGGGACAGGAAACTATGGCTACACCTTC. Protein: CASSPGTGNYGYTF.